Listed below are T cell receptor beta chains from one sample, sequenced in a study of cytomegalovirus exposure and HLA in healthy donors. This table comes from immunoSEQ multiplex PCR, and its TCRdb copy is limited to in-frame clones, with some not included. The table has 130,000 or so clones, around 80% seen once. The sample was PBMCs. The origin of the receptors is a middle-aged woman in good health and CMV-seronegative. Each CDR3 is given with its conserved first and last residue. The D gene is left open where the match is weak. Size values are once, few and many counts, or a class for expanded clones, and some rows have none.

CDR3 DNA: TGTGCCAGCAGCTTAGTGGGTCTAGCGGGAGTAGCTGAGCAGTTCTTC
CDR3 protein: CASSLVGLAGVAEQFF
clone size: few
J gene: TRBJ2-1
D gene: TRBD2
V gene: TRBV7-8

CDR3 DNA: TGTGCCAGCAGCTCCTCATCGGGCGGGGAGCTGTTTTTT
CDR3 protein: CASSSSSGGELFF
clone size: NA
J gene: TRBJ2-2
D gene: NA
V gene: TRBV7-2

CDR3 DNA: TGTGCCAGCAGCGTAGTGGAGACTGGGGCCAACGTCCTGACTTTC
CDR3 protein: CASSVVETGANVLTF
clone size: NA
J gene: TRBJ2-6
D gene: NA
V gene: TRBV9

CDR3 DNA: TGTGCCATCAGCGGACAGGGGAACACTGAAGCTTTCTTT
CDR3 protein: CAISGQGNTEAFF
clone size: NA
J gene: TRBJ1-1
D gene: TRBD1
V gene: TRBV10-3

CDR3 DNA: TGTGCCAGCAGTTTATCCCCGGGGACAATCAAAGAGCAGTACTTC
CDR3 protein: CASSLSPGTIKEQYF
clone size: NA
J gene: TRBJ2-7
D gene: NA
V gene: TRBV28

CDR3 DNA: TGTGCCAGCAGCTTAGCGGGAGTTGGCAATGAGCAGTTCTTC
CDR3 protein: CASSLAGVGNEQFF
clone size: NA
J gene: TRBJ2-1
D gene: NA
V gene: TRBV7-6

CDR3 DNA: TGTGCCAGTAGTTATAGCGGGAACACCTACAATGAGCAGTTCTTC
CDR3 protein: CASSYSGNTYNEQFF
clone size: NA
J gene: TRBJ2-1
D gene: TRBD2
V gene: TRBV19

CDR3 DNA: TGTGCCAGCAGCCTTTCACAGGGGTATGGCTACACCTTC
CDR3 protein: CASSLSQGYGYTF
clone size: NA
J gene: TRBJ1-2
D gene: TRBD1
V gene: TRBV14

CDR3 DNA: TGTGCCAGCACCCAAACAGGATCAAACCGTGGCGAGCAGTACTTC
CDR3 protein: CASTQTGSNRGEQYF
clone size: NA
J gene: TRBJ2-7
D gene: NA
V gene: TRBV28

CDR3 DNA: TGTGCCAGCAGCTCGGACAGGAATTCACCCCTCCACTTT
CDR3 protein: CASSSDRNSPLHF
clone size: NA
J gene: TRBJ1-6
D gene: TRBD1
V gene: TRBV7-6

CDR3 DNA: TGCAGTGCCTCCCGGGATAGTGAGCAGTTCTTC
CDR3 protein: CSASRDSEQFF
clone size: NA
J gene: TRBJ2-1
D gene: NA
V gene: TRBV20-1

CDR3 DNA: TGTGCCAGCAGCTTAGCGGCTGGGAACACTGAAGCTTTCTTT
CDR3 protein: CASSLAAGNTEAFF
clone size: NA
J gene: TRBJ1-1
D gene: NA
V gene: TRBV7-9

CDR3 DNA: TGTGCCAGCAGCGTATTGGGACAGGCCACAATGAACACTGAAGCTTTCTTT
CDR3 protein: CASSVLGQATMNTEAFF
clone size: few
J gene: TRBJ1-1
D gene: TRBD1
V gene: TRBV9

CDR3 DNA: TGTGCCAGCAGCGGAGGGGTATCTGGAAACACCATATATTTT
CDR3 protein: CASSGGVSGNTIYF
clone size: NA
J gene: TRBJ1-3
D gene: NA
V gene: TRBV7-2

CDR3 DNA: TGTGCCAGCAGACAGGGGCCAAACTCTGGAAACACCATATATTTT
CDR3 protein: CASRQGPNSGNTIYF
clone size: NA
J gene: TRBJ1-3
D gene: TRBD1
V gene: TRBV27

CDR3 DNA: TGTGCCAGCAGCTTTCGGGTCGACAATGAGCAGTTCTTC
CDR3 protein: CASSFRVDNEQFF
clone size: few
J gene: TRBJ2-1
D gene: NA
V gene: TRBV7-6

CDR3 DNA: TGTGCCAGCAGCGTGGGCGGGGTGGGGGACACAGATACGCAGTATTTT
CDR3 protein: CASSVGGVGDTDTQYF
clone size: NA
J gene: TRBJ2-3
D gene: NA
V gene: TRBV9

CDR3 DNA: TGTGCCAGCAGTCTCAGGGGAGGGAGCACTGAAGCTTTCTTT
CDR3 protein: CASSLRGGSTEAFF
clone size: NA
J gene: TRBJ1-1
D gene: NA
V gene: TRBV6-5

CDR3 DNA: TGTGCCAGCCAATATCCCTCGGGCAGGGCGTTAGGGCAGTTCTTC
CDR3 protein: CASQYPSGRALGQFF
clone size: NA
J gene: TRBJ2-1
D gene: NA
V gene: TRBV18

CDR3 DNA: TGCGCCAGCAGCCCTGGCCCCTACAATGAGCAGTTCTTC
CDR3 protein: CASSPGPYNEQFF
clone size: NA
J gene: TRBJ2-1
D gene: NA
V gene: TRBV4-1

CDR3 DNA: TGTGCCAGTAGTATCGCCGCGAAGATCGGGGCCAACGTCCTGACTTTC
CDR3 protein: CASSIAAKIGANVLTF
clone size: NA
J gene: TRBJ2-6
D gene: NA
V gene: TRBV19

CDR3 DNA: TGTGCCAGCAGCTTGGGCGGAAGATACGAGCAGTACTTC
CDR3 protein: CASSLGGRYEQYF
clone size: NA
J gene: TRBJ2-7
D gene: NA
V gene: TRBV5-4

CDR3 DNA: TGTGCCAGCAGGTTGACAGCCATGAACACTGAAGCTTTCTTT
CDR3 protein: CASRLTAMNTEAFF
clone size: NA
J gene: TRBJ1-1
D gene: NA
V gene: TRBV6-6

CDR3 DNA: TGTGCCAGCAGGGGGGGAGACTCCTCTAGCACAGATACGCAGTATTTT
CDR3 protein: CASRGGDSSSTDTQYF
clone size: NA
J gene: TRBJ2-3
D gene: NA
V gene: TRBV4-2

CDR3 DNA: TGCGCCAGCAGCCAGGGGACTAGCGGGAGCTTAGGCGGGGAGCTGTTTTTT
CDR3 protein: CASSQGTSGSLGGELFF
clone size: NA
J gene: TRBJ2-2
D gene: TRBD2
V gene: TRBV4-3

CDR3 DNA: TGTGCCAGCAGCCACGATTCGGCGGGTTACTATGGCTACACCTTC
CDR3 protein: CASSHDSAGYYGYTF
clone size: NA
J gene: TRBJ1-2
D gene: NA
V gene: TRBV5-5

CDR3 DNA: TGTGCCAGCAGCTTTCCTAGCGAGAGCTCCTACGAGCAGTACTTC
CDR3 protein: CASSFPSESSYEQYF
clone size: NA
J gene: TRBJ2-7
D gene: NA
V gene: TRBV5-6

CDR3 DNA: TGTGCCAGCAGTCCTCAACCGGGACAGGGGTCCTATGGCTACACCTTC
CDR3 protein: CASSPQPGQGSYGYTF
clone size: NA
J gene: TRBJ1-2
D gene: TRBD1
V gene: TRBV27

CDR3 DNA: TGTGCCAGCAGCTCCGAACCTAGGGGGCTTGAGACCCAGTACTTC
CDR3 protein: CASSSEPRGLETQYF
clone size: NA
J gene: TRBJ2-5
D gene: TRBD1
V gene: TRBV7-9

CDR3 DNA: TGTGCCAGCAGCTTGCGAGCCAACTACGAGCAGTACTTC
CDR3 protein: CASSLRANYEQYF
clone size: NA
J gene: TRBJ2-7
D gene: NA
V gene: TRBV5-8

CDR3 DNA: TGTGCCAGCAGCCCCATGGGACTAGGTTCCTACGAGCAGTACTTC
CDR3 protein: CASSPMGLGSYEQYF
clone size: NA
J gene: TRBJ2-7
D gene: TRBD2
V gene: TRBV7-2

CDR3 DNA: TGTGCCAGCAGCGTTATCGGGACAGAAATCACAGATACGCAGTATTTT
CDR3 protein: CASSVIGTEITDTQYF
clone size: once
J gene: TRBJ2-3
D gene: TRBD1
V gene: TRBV9

CDR3 DNA: TGTGCTAGTGGCCGGGACAGGGGCACAGATACGCAGTATTTT
CDR3 protein: CASGRDRGTDTQYF
clone size: NA
J gene: TRBJ2-3
D gene: TRBD1
V gene: TRBV12-5

CDR3 DNA: TGTGCCAGCGCAAAGCGGGGGGGTCCCAACACTGAAGCTTTCTTT
CDR3 protein: CASAKRGGPNTEAFF
clone size: NA
J gene: TRBJ1-1
D gene: NA
V gene: TRBV9

CDR3 DNA: TGCGCCAGCGCCGCGGGAAAGACCCAGTACTTC
CDR3 protein: CASAAGKTQYF
clone size: NA
J gene: TRBJ2-5
D gene: NA
V gene: TRBV5-1

CDR3 DNA: TGTGCCAGCACTACCGGGACTAGGTACACCGGGGAGCTGTTTTTT
CDR3 protein: CASTTGTRYTGELFF
clone size: once
J gene: TRBJ2-2
D gene: TRBD2
V gene: TRBV6-6